These T cell receptor beta chains were read from a single sample in a study of shared clonotypes between healthy human individuals. Sequencing was performed with immunoSEQ multiplex PCR; in TCRdb, only in-frame clones are kept and a portion is missing. The sample includes approximately 2.1 million clones, more than 80% seen only once; the top ten take under 0.45%. Sequencing was performed on naive CD4+ T cells from PBMCs. The source of these receptors is a man aged 18 to 29 in good health. Some clones in this sample may be carry-over from other donors' samples. Each CDR3 is given with its conserved first and last residue. A D gene is named only where the DNA matches it firmly. Rows give clone size only sometimes, using once, few, many, or a class for an expanded clone.

d_gene	v_gene	j_gene	abundance	CDR3nt	CDR3aa
.	TRBV4-1	TRBJ2-3	.	TGCGCCAGCAGCCCCGGGCCGGGGAGGGATACGCAGTATTTT	CASSPGPGRDTQYF
.	TRBV28	TRBJ2-2	.	TGTGCCAGCAGTTTAGGACCCCCAGGGAACACCGGGGAGCTGTTTTTT	CASSLGPPGNTGELFF
.	TRBV7-9	TRBJ1-1	.	TGTGCCAGCAGCGAGGGGACTGAAGCTTTCTTT	CASSEGTEAFF
TRBD1	TRBV2	TRBJ2-5	.	TGTGCCAGCAGAATATCGGGACAGGGGCACCAGACCCAGTACTTC	CASRISGQGHQTQYF
.	TRBV28	TRBJ2-5	.	TGTGCCAGCAGGCTGCAAGAGACCCAGTACTTC	CASRLQETQYF
TRBD1	TRBV5-1	TRBJ2-3	.	TGCGCCAGCAGCTTGGCCTACAGGGGGGTGGCAGATACGCAGTATTTT	CASSLAYRGVADTQYF
.	TRBV14	TRBJ2-4	.	TGTGCCAGCAGCCAGGGTTCGCGCGGAAACATTCAGTACTTC	CASSQGSRGNIQYF
.	TRBV28	TRBJ2-2	.	TGTGCCAGCACCTCAGCTATGGGGGTGGAAGGGACCGGGGAGCTGTTTTTT	CASTSAMGVEGTGELFF
.	TRBV6-5	TRBJ1-3	.	TGTGCCAGCCACCCCCGCTCTGGAAACACCATATATTTT	CASHPRSGNTIYF
.	TRBV18	TRBJ2-5	.	TGTGCCAGCTCGCGGGACCGACTCGGGGAGACCCAGTACTTC	CASSRDRLGETQYF
.	TRBV5-1	TRBJ2-1	.	TGCGCCAGCAGCTTGGTTGGCTTGACCCTTGGCAATGAGCAGTTCTTC	CASSLVGLTLGNEQFF
TRBD1	TRBV19	TRBJ1-4	once	TGTGCCAGTATCAGGACAGGGGATTCGCCTAATGAAAAACTGTTTTTT	CASIRTGDSPNEKLFF
.	TRBV6-1	TRBJ1-3	.	TGTGCCAGCAGTGAAAGCCAGTCCCTCTCTGGAAACACCATATATTTT	CASSESQSLSGNTIYF
.	TRBV5-1	TRBJ2-3	.	TGCGCCAGCAGCTTAAGGGCAGATACGCAGTATTTT	CASSLRADTQYF
TRBD1	TRBV2	TRBJ2-7	.	TGTGCCAGCAGTAGACAGGGGGCGATTCTCCACGAGCAGTACTTC	CASSRQGAILHEQYF
TRBD2	TRBV5-1	TRBJ2-1	.	TGCGCCAGCAGCTTGCCTCTTGTCGGATACGGACTAGCTATGGATGAGCAGTTCTTC	CASSLPLVGYGLAMDEQFF
.	TRBV5-1	TRBJ2-7	.	TGCGCCAGCAGCCCTACGACAGGGAGGGAACACGAGCAGTACTTC	CASSPTTGREHEQYF
.	TRBV29-1	TRBJ1-4	.	TGCAGCGTAAGGGTAGACCCAACTAATGAAAAACTGTTTTTT	CSVRVDPTNEKLFF
TRBD1	TRBV5-1	TRBJ2-2	.	TGCGCCAGCAGCTTTGGACAGGGGACCGGGGAGCTGTTTTTT	CASSFGQGTGELFF
.	TRBV6-1	TRBJ1-1	.	TGTGCCAGCAGTCCCTACAGCAGGAACACTGAAGCTTTCTTT	CASSPYSRNTEAFF
.	TRBV9	TRBJ2-5	.	TGTGCCAGCAGCGTAGTAGGTGAAGGGGCCCAGTACTTC	CASSVVGEGAQYF
TRBD1	TRBV18	TRBJ1-2	.	TGTGCCAGCTCACCAGTGATCGGACAGGGCACAATTAGCTTTTCCGGCTACACCTTC	CASSPVIGQGTISFSGYTF
.	TRBV18	TRBJ1-4	.	TGTGCCAGCTCACCACAGCCCCTTAATGAAAAACTGTTTTTT	CASSPQPLNEKLFF
TRBD1	TRBV19	TRBJ1-4	.	TGTGCCAGTAGTATGCGCCGAGGACAGGGACCTTCTAATGAAAAACTGTTTTTT	CASSMRRGQGPSNEKLFF
.	TRBV7-2	TRBJ2-2	.	TGTGCCAGCAGCCCGGACAGGAACACCGGGGAGCTGTTTTTT	CASSPDRNTGELFF
.	TRBV7-6	TRBJ2-2	.	TGTGCCAGCAGCTTAGTGCCAGGGTTCGCCGGGGAGCTGTTTTTT	CASSLVPGFAGELFF
.	TRBV7-2	TRBJ2-3	few	TGTGCCAGCAGCGCCAGCACAGATACGCAGTATTTT	CASSASTDTQYF
.	TRBV16	TRBJ2-7	.	TGTGCCAGCAGCCAATTTACTTATTCCTACGAGCAGTACTTC	CASSQFTYSYEQYF
TRBD2	TRBV7-8	TRBJ2-1	once	TGTGCCAGCAGCCGTAGCGGGAGAGGTTCCTACAATGAGCAGTTCTTC	CASSRSGRGSYNEQFF
.	TRBV5-1	TRBJ2-5	.	TGCGCCAGCCGTATCGACAGAACGGAGACCCAGTACTTC	CASRIDRTETQYF
TRBD1	TRBV19	TRBJ1-4	.	TGTGCCAGTAGTACCCGGACAGGGGCAAAGGAAAAACTGTTTTTT	CASSTRTGAKEKLFF
.	TRBV30	TRBJ2-7	.	TGTGCCTGGAGTCGGGACCCAGCCTACGAGCAGTACTTC	CAWSRDPAYEQYF
.	TRBV15	TRBJ1-2	once	TGTGCCACCAGCAGAGGAAGTGATGGCTACACCTTC	CATSRGSDGYTF
.	TRBV19	TRBJ2-1	.	TGTGCCAGTAGTATAGTGGAAGGGGTGCATGAGCAGTTCTTC	CASSIVEGVHEQFF
TRBD1	TRBV10-3	TRBJ1-1	.	TGTGCCATCAGTGAGTACAGGGGAGGCACTGAAGCTTTCTTT	CAISEYRGGTEAFF
.	TRBV18	TRBJ2-7	.	TGTGCCAGCTCACCCAATCGGGCCCCCTACGAGCAGTACTTC	CASSPNRAPYEQYF
.	TRBV6-5	TRBJ1-4	few	TGTGCCAGCAGTTACACTGCAACTAATGAAAAACTGTTTTTT	CASSYTATNEKLFF
.	TRBV5-1	TRBJ1-3	.	TGCGCCAGCAGCTGGGGGGGAGTTGACTCTGGAAACACCATATATTTT	CASSWGGVDSGNTIYF
.	TRBV27	TRBJ2-2	.	TGTGCCAGCAGTTCGCTTCAGGAGATAACAAGGGGGGAGCTGTTTTTT	CASSSLQEITRGELFF
.	TRBV27	TRBJ1-5	.	TGTGCCAGCAGTCCCGGGGGGGTGAGGAGCAATCAGCCCCAGCATTTT	CASSPGGVRSNQPQHF
.	TRBV30	TRBJ1-4	few	TGTGCCTGGAGTGGCGGGGCAACTAATGAAAAACTGTTTTTT	CAWSGGATNEKLFF
.	TRBV6-6	TRBJ2-7	.	TGTGCCAGCTGCGCCGGGAGTTACGAGCAGTACTTC	CASCAGSYEQYF
TRBD2	TRBV28	TRBJ2-1	.	TGTGCCAGCAGTTTTGGCGGGAGTGGGAGCAATGAGCAGTTCTTC	CASSFGGSGSNEQFF
.	TRBV6-1	TRBJ2-7	.	TGTGCCAGCAGGGCAGGACAGCTCTACGAGCAGTACTTC	CASRAGQLYEQYF
TRBD2	TRBV18	TRBJ2-3	.	TGTGCCAGCTCACCACCGATAGCGGGATCAAATACGCAGTATTTT	CASSPPIAGSNTQYF
.	TRBV2	TRBJ2-7	.	TGTGCCAGCAGGGGGCCCGAGCAGTACTTC	CASRGPEQYF
TRBD2	TRBV7-9	TRBJ2-3	.	TGTGCCAGCAGCACAATCCGGTCGGGACTAGTAGCAGATACGCAGTATTTT	CASSTIRSGLVADTQYF
.	TRBV7-9	TRBJ2-2	.	TGTGCCAGCAGCACGGACCGAACAACCGGGGAGCTGTTTTTT	CASSTDRTTGELFF